The T cell receptor (beta chain) under discussion was sequenced for a study of shared clonotypes between healthy human individuals. The authors split each subset's genomic DNA evenly across several immunoSEQ plates. Assay: immunoSEQ multiplex PCR; the TCRdb copy retains only in-frame clones and omits some. The sample carries over a million clones, about 96% recorded once. This clone has just one count. A junction boundary mismatches the germline segment, possibly from a read error. Germline V gene lookup returns CDR1 KGHSH and CDR2 LQKENI. The CDR3 contains 16 residues. Sequenced material: naive CD4+ T cells sorted from blood. Subset indicated: CD45RA+ positively selected. The source is a man aged 25-45 years in good health. The rearrangement joins TRBV18 to TRBJ2-4, with D perhaps matching TRBD1 (6 bases). The CDR3 protein is CVSSPSTGIAKNIQYF. The CDR3 region has the DNA TGTGTCAGCTCACCCTCAACAGGGATAGCCAAAAACATTCAGTACTTC.